This passage covers 20 T cell receptor beta chains from one sample sequenced in a study of blood T cells in healthy people across ages. A second PCR, run for roughly 6 to 11 cycles, used a sample-barcoded 5' primer plus a J-beta primer mix. Each CDR3 protein gets one entry after TCRdb re-called the 5' RACE reads with MiXCR. The table includes hundreds of thousands of distinct CDR3 sequences, around 62% detected once. Material: blood. The receptors shown here come from a young man in good health.

The V and J genes are TRBV30 and TRBJ1-5; D call uncertain. V shed 0 bases and J shed 0 bases, with 15 bases lying between them. CDR3 size: 17 residues. The germline V gene encodes CDR1 GTSNPN and CDR2 SVGIG (reference sequence). The CDR3 coding sequence is TGTGCCTGGAGTGTAGCCCGGACGGGCGCTAGCAATCAGCCCCAGCATTTT. It is translated as CAWSVARTGASNQPQHF.

The chain combines TRBV9 with TRBJ2-5; D gene ambiguous. This CDR3 is built from 15 residues. Germline values: CDR1 SGDLS, CDR2 YYNGEE. V was cut by 0 bases and J by 8 bases, with 17 bases left in between. The CDR3 bases are TGTGCCAGCAGCGTAGACACAGATCGCAAGAGAACCCAGTACTTC. It translates to CASSVDTDRKRTQYF.

J is TRBJ1-2 and V is TRBV2; TRBD1 matches 9 bases. J was trimmed by 7 bases and V by 5 bases; bases with no gene match: 5. Germline values: CDR1 SNHLY, CDR2 FYNNEI. CDR3 size: 13 residues. The CDR3 DNA follows: TGTGCCAGCAGTAGGACAGGGGTTGGTGGCTACACCTTC. The encoded protein is CASSRTGVGGYTF.

This clonotype was observed a handful of times. V gene TRBV20-1 combines with J gene TRBJ2-3; D possibly corresponds to TRBD2 (5 bases). Trimming removed 2 bases at V and 6 bases at J, with 18 bases between. In germline, CDR1 is DFQATT, CDR2 SNEGSKA (reference sequence). CDR3 size: 15 residues. The DNA of the CDR3 is TGCAGTGCTAGAAGTGGGTCGGGGTCTTCGGATACGCAGTATTTT. Amino acid sequence: CSARSGSGSSDTQYF.

This clonotype was detected a few times. V and J are TRBV7-8 and TRBJ1-4; D gene ambiguous. The V end was cut by 6 bases, the J end by 1 base, with 12 bases between. Germline values: CDR1 SGHVS, CDR2 FQNEAQ. The CDR3 sequence is 15 residues long. This chain's CDR3 is CASSFRGLTNEKLFF. DNA of the CDR3: TGTGCCAGCAGTTTTCGGGGTTTAACTAATGAAAAACTGTTTTTT.

This clonotype was seen just once. The chain combines TRBV28 with TRBJ1-1, with D possibly matching TRBD1 (5 bases). Germline values: CDR1 MDHEN, CDR2 SYDVKM. This CDR3 region has 15 residues. Trimming shortened V by 6 bases and J by 3 bases, and 17 bases separated the two germline ends. This CDR3 reads CASSLPGPRDTEAFF. CDR3 in DNA: TGTGCCAGCAGCCTTCCGGGGCCCAGGGACACTGAAGCTTTCTTT.

This clonotype was seen many times. The chain employs TRBV18 and TRBJ2-1; 7 bases fit TRBD1. This CDR3 spans 15 amino acids. Germline CDR1 is KGHSH and CDR2 is LQKENI. V lost 6 bases and J lost 12; bases outside the gene matches: 17. The CDR3 protein is CASSPGDSGSRAQFF. The DNA for the CDR3 is TGTGCCAGCTCGCCTGGGGACAGCGGATCTAGGGCGCAGTTCTTC.

The CDR3 DNA follows: TGTGCCAGCAGCCAACCATTTGGTACCTCCTACGAGCAGTACTTC. Translated, it gives CASSQPFGTSYEQYF. V usage is TRBV4-2 and J usage is TRBJ2-7; no reliable D call. The CDR3 covers 15 residues. From germline, CDR1 is LGHNA and CDR2 YNFKEQ. The V gene lost 2 bases and the J gene lost 0 bases, with 11 bases spanning the gap.

The V gene is TRBV21-1, the J gene TRBJ2-5. TRBV21-1 is classified as a pseudogene. CDR3 size: 11 residues. The CDR3 loop is CASWEQETQYF. CDR3 coding DNA: TGTGCCAGTTGGGAACAAGAGACCCAGTACTTC.

The V and J genes are TRBV6-6 and TRBJ2-3, with 8 bases identical to TRBD1. The CDR3 totals 14 residues. Per the germline V gene, CDR1 is MNHNY and CDR2 is SVGAGI (reference sequence). The trim removed 4 bases at V and 3 bases at J, leaving 3 bases unmatched. Here the CDR3 DNA reads TGTGCCAGCAGTTGGACAGGGTGGACAGATACGCAGTATTTT. Translating gives CASSWTGWTDTQYF.

The chain recombines TRBV28 with TRBJ2-5, with TRBD2 matching 7 bases. In germline, CDR1 is MDHEN, CDR2 SYDVKM. J gave up 5 bases and V 7 bases, and 13 bases lay outside the gene matches. This CDR3 is built from 15 residues. In nucleotides, the CDR3 is TGTGCCAGCACCCCAACAAGTGGGGGGGATGAGACCCAGTACTTC. Residues: CASTPTSGGDETQYF.

The table lists this clonotype with a few counts. This chain uses TRBV4-2 with TRBJ2-7, with D hard to call. V lost 0 bases to trimming and J lost 7 bases, with 10 bases between them. Germline loops: CDR1 LGHNA, CDR2 YNFKEQ. The CDR3 contains 13 residues. CDR3 sequence: CASSQDPMGEQYF. Here the CDR3 DNA reads TGTGCCAGCAGCCAAGATCCTATGGGTGAGCAGTACTTC.

Concerning this clonotype itself: One junction end does not reproduce the germline sequence, and a read error may be involved. V is TRBV3-1 and J is TRBJ2-1; possible D gene TRBD2, 6 bases. The CDR3 has 11 amino acids. Germline CDR1 and CDR2: LGHDT and YNNKEL (reference sequence). CDR3 residues: CAGSVGSEQFF. Written as DNA, the CDR3 is TGTGCCGGCAGCGTCGGGAGTGAGCAGTTCTTC.

The gene calls are TRBV6-6 and TRBJ2-5; the D gene could be TRBD1 or TRBD2 (5 bases each). The CDR3 runs 15 residues. Germline CDR1 and CDR2: MNHNY and SVGAGI (reference sequence). Deletions cut 4 bases from V and 5 bases from J, with 17 bases between. The CDR3 is CASSSPGRGEETQYF. CDR3 nucleotide sequence: TGTGCCAGCAGTTCACCGGGCCGAGGGGAGGAGACCCAGTACTTC.

The V call is TRBV5-6, the J call TRBJ2-7, with 10 bases matching TRBD1. After removal of 0 bases from V and 7 bases from J, the junction contained 10 bases not matched to a gene. Germline V gene sequence: CDR1 SGHDT, CDR2 YYEEEE. The CDR3 is made up of 16 amino acids. The CDR3 sequence: CASSLVGQGTYNEQYF. CDR3 sequence (DNA): TGTGCCAGCAGCTTGGTGGGACAGGGGACCTACAATGAGCAGTACTTC.

The gene calls are TRBV4-2 and TRBJ2-1; no clear D. The CDR3 is 13 amino acids. The ends were cut back, 2 bases at V and 8 bases at J, with 10 bases in the middle. Germline V lookup: CDR1 LGHNA, CDR2 YNFKEQ. CDR3 residues: CASSQTSRYEQFF. DNA of the CDR3: TGTGCCAGCAGCCAAACCAGCAGGTATGAGCAGTTCTTC.

V usage is TRBV5-1 and J usage is TRBJ1-2; D gene unclear. CDR1 SGHRS and CDR2 YFSETQ come from the germline V gene. The CDR3 extends over 14 amino acids. The germline V and J ends were trimmed by 2 bases and 6 bases, with 14 bases remaining between them. CDR3 residues: CASSLLLAGDGYTF. The CDR3 DNA is TGCGCCAGCAGCTTACTGTTGGCAGGCGATGGCTACACCTTC.

This clonotype was observed once. The rearrangement links TRBV4-3 to TRBJ2-1; 14 bases match TRBD2. The V segment lost 1 base and the J segment 7 bases; nucleotides outside the gene matches: 6. Germline CDR1 is LGHNA and CDR2 is YSLEER. This CDR3 is 17 amino acids long. The CDR3, as DNA: TGCGCCAGCAGCCAAGGGGTGGGACTAGCGGGGGCTAATGAGCAGTTCTTC. It translates to CASSQGVGLAGANEQFF.

The chain carries TRBV6-4 and TRBJ2-1; D call uncertain. Deletions cut 0 bases from V and 7 bases from J, with 16 bases between. This CDR3 contains 16 residues. The germline gives CDR1 MRHNA, CDR2 SNTAGT. CDR3 DNA: TGTGCCAGCAGTGACTCGAACTTGGGCGGACCGAATGAGCAGTTCTTC. Protein: CASSDSNLGGPNEQFF.

V usage is TRBV3-1 and J usage is TRBJ1-5; the D gene is possibly TRBD1 (5 bases). The CDR3 extends over 15 amino acids. V lost 3 bases and J 1 base, leaving 10 bases between the germline ends. Germline V gene sequence: CDR1 LGHDT, CDR2 YNNKEL (reference sequence). The CDR3 region is CASSQGRASNQPQHF. CDR3 coding DNA: TGTGCCAGCAGCCAGGGCAGGGCGAGCAATCAGCCCCAGCATTTT.